The 2 T cell receptor beta chains presented below share a single source sample, sequenced in a study of CD8 T cells in ankylosing spondylitis. No antigen is known for these receptors. TCRdb used MiXCR to reprocess the 5' RACE reads, holding one entry per CDR3 protein. The sample yields roughly 350,000 distinct CDR3 sequences, around 8% seen once. Points from the study as a whole: Within ankylosing spondylitis blood, a TCR beta motif made up of several highly homologous variants appeared to be characteristic.

Sequences were obtained from blood, either unsorted or a sorted T cell fraction (not recorded which). These receptor sequences come from a male donor with ankylosing spondylitis.

This clonotype occurred a few times. The V call is TRBV6-1, the J call TRBJ2-7, with 8 bases aligning to TRBD2. This CDR3 is 14 amino acids long. Trimming took 4 bases from V and 4 from J; bases not matched to a gene: 6. Germline V gives CDR1 MNHNS, CDR2 SASEGT. The CDR3 DNA sequence: TGTGCCAGCAGTGTAGCGGGAAGTTTTTACGAGCAGTACTTC. Its translation is CASSVAGSFYEQYF.

This clonotype was detected a few times. This rearrangement joins TRBV7-8 to TRBJ2-1; 12 bases are a match to TRBD2. There are 16 residues in the CDR3. Trimming at V came to 6 bases and at J to 4 bases, leaving 7 bases not matched to a gene. CDR1 SGHVS and CDR2 FQNEAQ come from the germline V gene. DNA for the CDR3: TGTGCCAGCAGACGCGGACTAGCGGGAACTTACAATGAGCAGTTCTTC. This encodes CASRRGLAGTYNEQFF.